This record concerns one TCR beta chain sequence. Its antigen is not identified. The assay used was immunoSEQ (version v3.0), run at survey level. Clones were read by immunoSEQ multiplex PCR, and TCRdb kept only the in-frame ones, dropping some. The table includes approximately 18,000 clones, 75% to 90% detected once. This sample stems from a study of long-term antiretroviral therapy in people with HIV. Findings and limits, study-wide: On ART adherence, viral resistance or therapy changes, no data were available. ART was followed by higher diversity that remained below transplant donor controls.

The sequences come from unsorted PBMCs, collected 0.2 years after starting antiretroviral therapy. The origin of this receptor is a middle-aged woman with HIV.

The CDR3 region is CASSQDFIELAGTYEQYF. CDR3 nucleotide sequence: TGTGCCAGCAGCCAAGATTTCATAGAACTAGCGGGGACCTACGAGCAGTACTTC. The chain uses TRBV4-2 and TRBJ2-7; 10 positions agree with TRBD2. The V segment lost 0 bases and the J segment 2 bases; nucleotides outside the gene matches: 10. The CDR3 runs 18 residues. Germline lookup yields CDR1 LGHNA and CDR2 YNFKEQ.